The subject of this entry is one T cell receptor beta chain. Its binding antigen is unknown. It has no much larger one-base neighbor in the sample; base qualities were not kept. Sample time point, as interpreted from the label and publication: cells obtained before transplantation from donor or recipient. CD3+CD4+ and CD3+CD8+ populations were FACS-sorted from unstimulated pre-transplant donor and recipient cells taken from spleen or lymph nodes. This sample was included in a study of graft-versus-host responses after intestinal transplantation (TCRdb year 2021). General notes on the study: The transplants that recipients received were multivisceral, liver-intestinal, or isolated intestinal. Rather than being sequenced by the commercial service, samples from a few later patients were sequenced in-house on an Illumina MiSeq and processed with MiXCR. To identify alloreactive clones, pre-transplant mixed lymphocyte reaction products were sequenced and compared with unstimulated pre-transplant donor and recipient T cells. Of the 20 to 30 intestinal transplant recipients enrolled in the cohort, one of whom was a retransplant, a few patients without pretransplant specimens were excluded. Graft-versus-host and host-versus-graft alloreactive T cell clones were tracked in the graft, circulation and bone marrow after intestinal transplantation using bulk TCR-beta CDR3 sequencing. Anti-thymocyte globulin induction was given to all recipients, followed by maintenance tacrolimus and steroids for 2 to 3 years. Donor T cell macrochimerism was defined as a peak of at least 4% donor T cells among recipient peripheral blood mononuclear cells. Summary of the overall study and its limitations: Early after transplant, declines in HvG clones were associated with peak levels of circulating GvH clones. GvH clones were detected in recipient bone marrow, and some appeared earlier in ileal mucosa or blood, consistent with an intestinal mucosal origin. The conclusions were limited by the relatively low number and heterogeneity of the intestinal transplant patients. Patients with donor T cell macrochimerism had high GvH to HvG T cell clonal ratios in their allografts.

Library preparation was by the immunoSEQ multiplex PCR assay. For most patients, genomic DNA was isolated with the Qiagen DNeasy Blood and Tissue Kit and sent frozen to Adaptive Biotechnologies for TCR sequencing. High-throughput TCR-beta CDR3 sequencing of genomic DNA from most patients was performed by Adaptive Biotechnologies. The authors' analysis ran thus. TCR sequencing data for 15 to 20 patients were retrieved from Adaptive's ImmunoSEQ software; three other patients were processed with MiXCR and VDJtools. CD4 versus CD8 sorting errors were corrected by removing sequences found in both subsets at a frequency ratio below 5:1. CDR3 nucleotide sequences shared by donor and recipient were removed because the origin of these sequences could not be assigned. Alloreactive clones required at least 2-fold expansion over unstimulated cells and minimum CFSE-low frequency of 0.002% (template counts) or 0.001% (read counts). A clone was considered mappable if detected in the sequenced pre-transplant spleen, lymph node, or MLR CFSE-low populations of the donor or recipient. The cumulative frequency of alloreactive clones was calculated as a percentage of all sequences, weighted by copy number. TCRdb limited this immuneACCESS table to in-frame rearrangements with V and J called. A share of clones is missing; checked studies link under half to unresolved V genes, and the rest is unexplained. V and J calls plus clone size are reproduced from that table; the DNA served to infer D and trimming. The sample table shows roughly 89,000 clones, and 91% are seen once. Roughly 0.1% of the sample rests with the top ten.

In the germline V gene, CDR1 corresponds to SGHTA and CDR2 to FQGNSA. The V end gives up 3 bases and the J end 3 bases, leaving 8 bases in the junction not matched to a gene. From cysteine to phenylalanine, the CDR3 is 17 amino acids long. Only CDR3 DNA remains: 51 bases, in frame from the first base. The source is a human donor who received an intestinal transplant. Recombination linked TRBV7-2 to TRBJ2-4, and 10 bases in between align with TRBD1. Source: unstimulated CD4+ T cells sorted from spleen or lymph node cells, taken before intestinal transplant. The DNA sequence is given as TGTGCCAGCAGCTTGGGGGGACAGGGGATGGTCAAAAACATTCAGTACTTC. Translation gives CASSLGGQGMVKNIQYF.